This paragraph covers one T cell receptor (beta chain) sequence. What it binds is unknown. The donors were in the approximately 120-subject validation cohort; that cohort was separate from the approximately 670-subject first cohort. This record belongs to a study of cytomegalovirus exposure and HLA in healthy donors. The method was immunoSEQ multiplex PCR; TCRdb's version includes in-frame clones alone and lacks a portion of them. The sample lists around 99,000 clones; 88% were seen once. Findings and limits, study-wide: One later analysis, an examination of the 120 validation repertoires, found that first-cohort TCR clusters tended to co-occur in them.

The CDR3 extends over 15 amino acids. V gave up 3 bases and J gave up 1 base; unmatched junction bases: 4. Germline loops: CDR1 LNHDA, CDR2 SQIVND (reference sequence). V gene TRBV19 combines with J gene TRBJ2-3; 7 bases map to TRBD1. The specimen sequenced was PBMCs. The TCR originated in a woman aged 18 to 35 in good health and CMV-seronegative. Written as DNA, the CDR3 is TGTGCCAGTAGTATCGGCCAGGGGGGCACAGATACGCAGTATTTT. Translated, it gives CASSIGQGGTDTQYF.